This entry is about one T cell receptor (beta chain). Original handling: Using reference gene primer amplification, nucleated cell counts were estimated. The method was immunoSEQ multiplex PCR; TCRdb's version includes in-frame clones alone and lacks a portion of them. Clone size and V and J calls were adopted from that table, with D and trimming inferred from the DNA. The sample has 110,000 to 150,000 clones; more than 85% are singletons. This entry comes from a study of blood T cell repertoires in COVID-19. On the study more broadly: The origin of the acute and convalescent COVID-19 samples was the United States, Italy and Spain.

Input material: peripheral blood. This sequence originates from a man in his 60s with active or convalescent COVID-19.

CDR3 nucleotide sequence: TGTGCCAGTAGTATTGGGACAGGGGGTTTAGGGGAGCTGTTTTTT. Protein product: CASSIGTGGLGELFF. The V call is TRBV19, the J call TRBJ2-2; the match to TRBD1 covers 11 bases. J lost 8 bases, V lost 3 bases, and 5 bases had no gene match. CDR1 and CDR2 (germline): LNHDA, SQIVND (reference sequence). The CDR3 contains 15 residues.